The 27 T cell receptor beta chains below come from one sample, sequenced in a study of blood T cell repertoires in COVID-19. Assay used: immunoSEQ multiplex PCR; TCRdb lists only in-frame clones, some missing. This sample yields approximately 200,000 clones, of which 70% to 90% are seen a single time; roughly 10% belongs to the top ten. The sequencing input was peripheral blood. All receptors derive from a woman of 80 years or more with acute or convalescent COVID-19.

The V gene is TRBV27, the J gene TRBJ1-5, with a possible D match to TRBD1 (6 bases). The length of the CDR3 is 14 residues. Trimming pared 9 bases from V and 0 bases from J, leaving 12 bases between. Germline lookup yields CDR1 MNHEY and CDR2 SMNVEV (reference sequence). The CDR3 coding sequence is TGTGCCAGTAAGGGACACTATAGCAATCAGCCCCAGCATTTT. Translating it yields CASKGHYSNQPQHF.

The V call is TRBV5-1, the J call TRBJ1-2; D is perhaps TRBD1 (6 bases). The CDR3 contains 15 residues. Germline CDR1 reads SGHRS; CDR2 reads YFSETQ. V was shortened by 0 bases and J by 2 bases, with 11 bases between the two germline ends. CDR3 protein: CASSLAVQGNYGYTF. DNA for the CDR3: TGCGCCAGCAGCTTGGCCGTACAGGGCAACTATGGCTACACCTTC.

The V gene is TRBV5-1, the J gene TRBJ2-2; 7 nucleotides align to TRBD1. V shed 3 bases, J shed 4 bases, and the junction held 3 bases outside the gene matches. Germline loops: CDR1 SGHRS, CDR2 YFSETQ. There are 14 residues in the CDR3. CDR3 residues: CASSWGQTTGELFF. The CDR3 nucleotides are TGCGCCAGCAGCTGGGGACAGACCACCGGGGAGCTGTTTTTT.

CDR3 sequence (DNA): TGTGCCAGCAGCCACAGTCGTACGATGACAGGAGTTAATGAAAAACTGTTTTTT. Encoded protein: CASSHSRTMTGVNEKLFF. This rearrangement joins TRBV3-1 (or the pseudogene TRBV3-2) to TRBJ1-4, with D possibly matching TRBD1 (6 bases). This CDR3 region has 18 residues. Germline CDR1 is LGHDT and CDR2 is YNNKEL (reference sequence). V was shortened by 3 bases and J by 4 bases, with 21 bases between the two germline ends.

V is TRBV6-1 and J is TRBJ2-5; 13 bases match TRBD2. CDR3 length: 16 residues. Trimming took 4 bases from V and 5 from J; bases not matched to a gene: 7. CDR1 and CDR2 (germline): MNHNS, SASEGT. The CDR3: CASSGSGLAGAETQYF. Here the CDR3 DNA reads TGTGCCAGCAGTGGCTCTGGACTAGCGGGGGCGGAGACCCAGTACTTC.

The rearrangement uses TRBV2 and TRBJ2-5; tentative D call: TRBD1 (6 bases). Germline V gene data show CDR1 as SNHLY and CDR2 as FYNNEI. The CDR3 has 13 amino acids. With 8 bases removed from V and 2 bases from J, the gap between germline ends came to 12 bases. The CDR3 loop is CASGTGLQETQYF. CDR3 nucleotide sequence: TGTGCCAGCGGAACAGGGCTTCAAGAGACCCAGTACTTC. Combining the CDR3 with reference TRBV2 and TRBJ2-5 gives the whole variable domain EPEVTQTPSHQVTQMGQEVILRCVPISNHLYFYWYRQILGQKVEFLVSFYNNEISEKSEIFDDQFSVERPDGSNFTLKIRSTKLEDSAMYFCASGTGLQETQYFGPGTRLLVL.

The V call is TRBV7-6, the J call TRBJ1-2, with 7 nucleotides matching TRBD1. Germline values: CDR1 SGHVS, CDR2 FNYEAQ. The CDR3 consists of 13 residues. Trimming at V came to 5 bases and at J to 8 bases, leaving 8 bases not matched to a gene. The CDR3 nucleotides read TGTGCCAGCAGCCCGACAGGGTTGGGGGGCTACACCTTC. This encodes CASSPTGLGGYTF.

J is TRBJ2-2 and V is TRBV2, with 11 bases that match TRBD2. This CDR3 region has 16 residues. V lost 7 bases, J lost 5 bases, and 9 bases stayed unmatched. Germline V gene data show CDR1 as SNHLY and CDR2 as FYNNEI. The CDR3 is CASTAGTSGLTGELFF. Here the CDR3 DNA reads TGTGCCAGCACCGCCGGGACTAGCGGTCTAACCGGGGAGCTGTTTTTT.

The V call is TRBV9, the J call TRBJ1-2, with TRBD1 matching over 10 bases. V gave up 2 bases and J gave up 1 base; unmatched junction bases: 2. The CDR3 has 15 residues. The germline V gene has CDR1 SGDLS and CDR2 YYNGEE. The CDR3 coding sequence is TGTGCCAGCAGCGTGGGACAGGGGATTAACTATGGCTACACCTTC. Its translation: CASSVGQGINYGYTF.

The chain carries TRBV2 and TRBJ2-3; 9 bases line up with TRBD2. The length of the CDR3 is 13 residues. CDR1 and CDR2 (germline): SNHLY, FYNNEI. J was trimmed by 6 bases and V by 7 bases; bases with no gene match: 5. The CDR3 region is CASTPGLADTQYF. The CDR3 DNA is TGTGCCAGCACCCCGGGACTAGCTGATACGCAGTATTTT.

J is TRBJ2-5 and V is TRBV5-1, with unresolved D. This CDR3 has 14 amino acids. V shed 0 bases and J shed 1 base, with 7 bases lying between them. Germline V gene lookup returns CDR1 SGHRS and CDR2 YFSETQ. The CDR3 protein is CASSLVPVQETQYF. In nucleotides, the CDR3 is TGCGCCAGCAGCTTGGTTCCAGTCCAAGAGACCCAGTACTTC.

Only a few counts were recorded for this clone. The V call is TRBV5-1, the J call TRBJ1-3; no firm D call. V was clipped by 4 bases and J by 0 bases, with 8 bases between them. The CDR3 contains 14 residues. In germline, CDR1 is SGHRS, CDR2 YFSETQ. The CDR3 region has the DNA TGCGCCAGCAGCGGCGGGTTCTCTGGAAACACCATATATTTT. Translated: CASSGGFSGNTIYF.

V usage is TRBV15 and J usage is TRBJ1-1; D not certain. This CDR3 is 15 amino acids long. The germline V and J ends were trimmed by 1 base and 4 bases, with 13 bases remaining between them. CDR1 and CDR2 (germline): LNHNV, YYDKDF (reference sequence). The CDR3 DNA sequence: TGTGCCACCAGCAGAGCTCGGGTTTTGGGCACTGAAGCTTTCTTT. Translation: CATSRARVLGTEAFF.

The V gene is TRBV6-5, the J gene TRBJ1-2; tentatively, D is TRBD1 (6 bases). The V end was cut by 7 bases, the J end by 4 bases, with 10 bases between. CDR1 is MNHEY and CDR2 is SVGAGI in the germline V gene. This CDR3 is 12 amino acids long. The CDR3 bases are TGTGCCAGCACGGACAGTGCCTATGGCTACACCTTC. Protein product: CASTDSAYGYTF.

This sequence joins TRBV5-1 and TRBJ1-5; tentative D call: TRBD1 (6 bases). V dropped 4 bases and J dropped 5 bases, with 19 bases sitting between them. Germline loops: CDR1 SGHRS, CDR2 YFSETQ. This CDR3 is built from 16 residues. This CDR3 reads CASSVNPRGGDQPQHF. CDR3 DNA sequence: TGCGCCAGCAGCGTGAACCCCAGGGGCGGCGATCAGCCCCAGCATTTT. Combining the CDR3 with reference TRBV5-1 and TRBJ1-5 gives the whole variable domain KAGVTQTPRYLIKTRGQQVTLSCSPISGHRSVSWYQQTPGQGLQFLFEYFSETQRNKGNFPGRFSGRQFSNSRSEMNVSTLELGDSALYLCASSVNPRGGDQPQHFGDGTRLSIL.

This clone was detected only once. The chain uses TRBV5-8 and TRBJ2-3; 9 bases are shared with TRBD2. The CDR3 sequence is 16 residues long. Losses at the gene ends were 2 bases for V and 2 bases for J; bases not matched to a gene: 6. Germline V gene data show CDR1 as SGHTS and CDR2 as YDEGEE. CDR3 nucleotide sequence: TGTGCCAGCAGCTTTAGCGGGGGAAGAACCACAGATACGCAGTATTTT. Protein sequence: CASSFSGGRTTDTQYF. Full variable domain (missing parts from reference TRBV5-8 and TRBJ2-3): EAGVTQSPTHLIKTRGQQATLRCSPISGHTSVYWYQQALGLGLQFLLWYDEGEERNRGNFPPRFSGRQFPNYSSELNVNALELEDSALYLCASSFSGGRTTDTQYFGPGTRLTVL.

This clone was recorded a few times. CDR3 sequence reads: CASSYSGLAQYNEQFF. DNA of the CDR3: TGTGCCAGCAGTTACTCAGGACTAGCCCAGTACAATGAGCAGTTCTTC. The V gene is TRBV6-5, the J gene TRBJ2-1; 8 bases are a match to TRBD2. J was trimmed by 4 bases and V by 0 bases; bases with no gene match: 5. Per germline, CDR1 MNHEY and CDR2 SVGAGI. The CDR3 consists of 16 residues.

Here the CDR3 DNA reads TGTGCCAGCAGCTATATGAACACTGAAGCTTTCTTT. Encoded protein: CASSYMNTEAFF. V and J are TRBV5-5 and TRBJ1-1; unclear D gene. The CDR3 extends over 12 amino acids. V lost 3 bases and J lost 0, with 3 bases in between. Germline CDR1 SGHKS, CDR2 YYEKEE (reference sequence). Using reference TRBV5-5 and TRBJ1-1 for the parts outside the CDR3, the full variable domain is DAGVTQSPTHLIKTRGQQVTLRCSPISGHKSVSWYQQVLGQGPQFIFQYYEKEERGRGNFPDRFSARQFPNYSSELNVNALLLGDSALYLCASSYMNTEAFFGQGTRLTVV.

The chain couples TRBV6-6 to TRBJ2-1; possibly TRBD1 for D (6 bases). This CDR3 is 15 amino acids long. V gave up 7 bases and J gave up 2 bases, with 15 bases separating them. Germline V lookup: CDR1 MNHNY, CDR2 SVGAGI (reference sequence). CDR3 region: CASTSRKGAYNEQFF. The CDR3 DNA reads TGTGCCAGCACCTCGAGAAAGGGGGCCTACAATGAGCAGTTCTTC.

V gene TRBV19 combines with J gene TRBJ1-2; a possible D gene is TRBD1 (5 bases). V dropped 6 bases and J dropped 3 bases, with 23 bases sitting between them. CDR1 is LNHDA and CDR2 is SQIVND in the germline V gene (reference sequence). This CDR3 comprises 17 residues. The CDR3 sequence is CASRSRGPDVRDYGYTF. In DNA form, the CDR3 reads TGTGCCAGTAGGTCTCGCGGCCCTGACGTCAGGGACTATGGCTACACCTTC. The entire variable domain, with the rest obtained from reference TRBV19 and TRBJ1-2, is as follows: DGGITQSPKYLFRKEGQNVTLSCEQNLNHDAMYWYRQDPGQGLRLIYYSQIVNDFQKGDIAEGYSVSREKKESFPLTVTSAQKNPTAFYLCASRSRGPDVRDYGYTFGSGTRLTVV.

V gene TRBV2 combines with J gene TRBJ2-7; no clear D. With 2 bases removed from V and 6 bases from J, the gap between germline ends came to 5 bases. CDR1 and CDR2 from the germline V gene are SNHLY and FYNNEI. The CDR3 spans 11 residues. CDR3 sequence: CASSEWSEQYF. The CDR3 nucleotides are TGTGCCAGCAGTGAATGGAGCGAGCAGTACTTC.

The chain couples TRBV14 to TRBJ2-1, with unresolved D. Germline CDR1 reads SGHDN; CDR2 reads FVKESK. The V gene lost 0 bases and the J gene lost 5 bases, with 8 bases spanning the gap. The CDR3 consists of 14 residues. The CDR3: CASSQETRDNEQFF. CDR3 sequence (DNA): TGTGCCAGCAGCCAAGAGACCCGGGACAATGAGCAGTTCTTC.

J is TRBJ1-2 and V is TRBV5-6; 7 bases agree with TRBD1. CDR1 and CDR2 (germline): SGHDT, YYEEEE. Trimming removed 3 bases from V and 3 bases from J; junction bases left unmatched: 2. CDR3 length equals 13 residues. In DNA form, the CDR3 reads TGTGCCAGCAGCTCTGACAGGGACTATGGCTACACCTTC. It codes for CASSSDRDYGYTF.

V is TRBV16 and J is TRBJ1-5, with TRBD1 matching 8 bases. The CDR3 consists of 14 residues. Germline CDR1 reads KGHSY; CDR2 reads FQNENV. After removal of 4 bases from V and 7 bases from J, the junction contained 6 bases not matched to a gene. CDR3 sequence: CASSPGTGGQPQHF. For the CDR3, the DNA is TGTGCCAGCAGCCCCGGGACAGGAGGACAGCCCCAGCATTTT.

V usage is TRBV19 and J usage is TRBJ2-7, with D uncertain. The length of the CDR3 is 14 residues. From germline, CDR1 is LNHDA and CDR2 SQIVND (reference sequence). V was shortened by 3 bases and J by 5 bases, with 14 bases between the two germline ends. CDR3 in DNA: TGTGCCAGTAGTATCGGCAGGTCGGTGGACGAGCAGTACTTC. Amino acid sequence: CASSIGRSVDEQYF.

The table lists this clone with a few counts. This chain links TRBV19 with TRBJ2-3; 13 bases line up with TRBD2. Germline V gives CDR1 LNHDA, CDR2 SQIVND (reference sequence). The CDR3 has 19 residues. With 2 bases clipped from V and 5 bases from J, the junction kept 13 bases outside the gene matches. CDR3 coding DNA: TGTGCCAGTAGTATATCTCGGACTAGCGGGGGAAGTGGTATAGATACGCAGTATTTT. It yields the protein CASSISRTSGGSGIDTQYF.

The chain carries TRBV19 and TRBJ1-3; D gene ambiguous. Germline V gene data show CDR1 as LNHDA and CDR2 as SQIVND (reference sequence). Trimming left V 3 bases short and J 4 bases short, with 16 bases between. The CDR3 covers 16 residues. CDR3 protein: CASSMRVTSAGNTIYF. CDR3 DNA: TGTGCCAGTAGTATGAGGGTAACCTCTGCCGGAAACACCATATATTTT.